This T cell receptor beta chain was sequenced in a study of T-cell reconstitution after alpha-beta-depleted transplantation in children. V gave up 1 base and J gave up 1 base, with 9 bases separating them. From germline, CDR1 is DFQATT and CDR2 SNEGSKA (reference sequence). The CDR3 spans 14 residues. Preparation of the TCRbeta library was carried out with unique molecular identifiers. TCRdb passed the PCR reads through MiXCR, listing each CDR3 protein once. The sample shows some 490,000 distinct CDR3 sequences, around 13% of them seen only once. This TCR derives from a human donor who donated a stem cell graft to a child with combined immunodeficiency. The sample here was PBMCs from the stem cell graft donor, taken from the stem cell graft. This sequence joins TRBV20-1 and TRBJ2-3; D might be TRBD2 (6 bases). CDR3 in amino acids: CSARVTRGTDTQYF. The CDR3 region has the DNA TGCAGTGCTAGAGTGACTAGGGGCACAGATACGCAGTATTTT.